The T cell receptor beta chain under discussion was sequenced for a study of blood T cells in healthy people across ages. Through a sample-barcoded 5' primer and a J-beta primer mix, a second PCR was run for about 7 to 12 cycles. Each CDR3 protein gets one entry after TCRdb re-called the 5' RACE reads with MiXCR. The table shows fewer than 2,000,000 distinct CDR3 sequences, with around 35% occurring only once. The CDR3 is 15 residues long. V dropped 6 bases and J dropped 3 bases, with 15 bases sitting between them. Germline CDR1 is MNHNS and CDR2 is SASEGT. The specimen was blood. The sequence was obtained from a woman aged 25 to 45 in good health. This sequence joins TRBV6-1 and TRBJ1-3; the D gene is possibly TRBD1 (6 bases). The CDR3 loop reads CASRVRGLDGNTIYF. The CDR3 region has the DNA TGTGCCAGCAGAGTCAGGGGTTTGGATGGAAACACCATATATTTT.